These T cell receptor beta chains were read from a single sample in a study of shared clonotypes between healthy human individuals. Data came from immunoSEQ multiplex PCR; TCRdb stores just in-frame clones and leaves some out. The data show around 2,000,000 clones, around 96% seen once. Sequencing was carried out using naive CD8+ T cells sorted from blood. The receptors originated from a man aged 18-30 years in good health. Each CDR3 is given with its conserved first and last residue. A row's size may be missing; if present it is once, few, many or a size class.

J gene: TRBJ1-1
V gene: TRBV2
clone size: few
CDR3 protein: CASSFFGNTEAFF

J gene: TRBJ1-5
V gene: TRBV9
clone size: NA
CDR3 protein: CASSVGGSTPQHF

J gene: TRBJ2-7
V gene: TRBV2
clone size: NA
CDR3 protein: CASMAGDSYEQYF

J gene: TRBJ1-2
V gene: TRBV14
clone size: NA
CDR3 protein: CASSSRGVYYGYTF

J gene: TRBJ2-7
V gene: TRBV6-1
clone size: NA
CDR3 protein: CASITGRGAYEQYF

J gene: TRBJ2-2
V gene: TRBV6-5
clone size: once
CDR3 protein: CASSLTNTGELFF

J gene: TRBJ1-1
V gene: TRBV13
clone size: NA
CDR3 protein: CASSLPLWGDTEAFF

J gene: TRBJ2-2
V gene: TRBV6-5
clone size: NA
CDR3 protein: CASSYTGDTGELFF

J gene: TRBJ2-3
V gene: TRBV7-2
clone size: NA
CDR3 protein: CASSLVGLAGEADTQYF

J gene: TRBJ2-7
V gene: TRBV19
clone size: few
CDR3 protein: CASSNSLWVYEQYF

J gene: TRBJ2-3
V gene: TRBV28
clone size: NA
CDR3 protein: CASSLEGGTGTDTQYF

J gene: TRBJ1-3
V gene: TRBV19
clone size: NA
CDR3 protein: CASSDPGSSGNTIYF

J gene: TRBJ2-1
V gene: TRBV11-2
clone size: NA
CDR3 protein: CASSLKTGYYNEQFF

J gene: TRBJ2-2
V gene: TRBV5-5
clone size: NA
CDR3 protein: CASSKRPDGAKTANTGELFF

J gene: TRBJ2-3
V gene: TRBV28
clone size: NA
CDR3 protein: CASIRGVSTDTQYF

J gene: TRBJ2-3
V gene: TRBV28
clone size: NA
CDR3 protein: CASSSTSGGSSTDTQYF

J gene: TRBJ2-5
V gene: TRBV6-5
clone size: NA
CDR3 protein: CASSYEALQETQYF

J gene: TRBJ2-5
V gene: TRBV6-6
clone size: NA
CDR3 protein: CASSYSLAGTQETQYF

J gene: TRBJ1-1
V gene: TRBV5-1
clone size: NA
CDR3 protein: CASSLGPTTEAFF

J gene: TRBJ2-7
V gene: TRBV4-1
clone size: NA
CDR3 protein: CASSPFFPPSYEQYF

J gene: TRBJ1-1
V gene: TRBV5-6
clone size: once
CDR3 protein: CASSLGGTGEAFF

J gene: TRBJ2-6
V gene: TRBV7-6
clone size: NA
CDR3 protein: CASSLTDDSGANVLTF

J gene: TRBJ1-2
V gene: TRBV4-1
clone size: NA
CDR3 protein: CASSQDGGRTF

J gene: TRBJ1-2
V gene: TRBV30
clone size: NA
CDR3 protein: CAWSMAEGYGYTF

J gene: TRBJ2-7
V gene: TRBV5-6
clone size: NA
CDR3 protein: CASSFYGPEQYF